The clone carrying this T cell receptor beta chain is a singleton in its sample. A quantity of roughly 0.5 to 1 ug RNA underwent reverse transcription using random hexamers. TCRdb redid the calling of the immunoSEQ multiplex PCR reads with MiXCR, one entry per CDR3 protein. The data show about 250,000 distinct CDR3 sequences, 93% seen once. This CDR3 comprises 15 residues. V was trimmed by 5 bases and J by 3 bases, leaving 16 bases between them. The germline V gene encodes CDR1 SNHLY and CDR2 FYNNEI. The data were obtained in a study of CD8 T cells in Susac syndrome. Negative isolation yielded CD4+ and CD8+ T cells, and FACS enriched TEMRA cells.

The V call is TRBV2, the J call TRBJ1-1; a weak D match, TRBD1 (5 bases). Sequencing used CD4+ T cells from PBMCs. This TCR was sampled from a human donor with multiple sclerosis. The DNA of the CDR3 is TGTGCCAGCAGTTCAAACCCCGACAGCTACACTGAAGCTTTCTTT. Its translation is CASSSNPDSYTEAFF. Complete variable domain (other parts from reference TRBV2 and TRBJ1-1): EPEVTQTPSHQVTQMGQEVILRCVPISNHLYFYWYRQILGQKVEFLVSFYNNEISEKSEIFDDQFSVERPDGSNFTLKIRSTKLEDSAMYFCASSSNPDSYTEAFFGQGTRLTVV.